This TCR beta chain was observed in a study of cytomegalovirus exposure and HLA in healthy donors (dated by TCRdb to about 2017). As for the study more broadly: An earlier analysis of under 600 of the donors reported approximately 270 Gb of sequence data and some 120 million unique TCR beta sequences from some 180 million T cells. A separate validation cohort of about 110 different subjects was used in addition to the approximately 670-subject first cohort. A later analysis re-examined previously published TCR beta repertoires from 500 to 700 donors and added high-resolution HLA genotyping to investigate patterns of TCR occurrence. Among some 400 genotyped donors of the cohort, an average of around 240,000 unique TCR beta nucleotide sequences were sequenced per donor, roughly a sixth of them non-productive. In a later genetic analysis, genome-wide SNP genotypes for about 65% of the 666 donors were used, and that subset was treated as a discovery cohort. To predict cytomegalovirus infection status, the study combined high-throughput TCR immunosequencing, statistical association of individual TCRs with disease status, and machine learning. About 300 gigabases of sequencing data and tens of millions of unique TCR sequences were included in an early release covering roughly 600 HLA-typed donors. Donor age, sex, ethnicity and CMV serostatus were collected together with the repertoire data. In the later analysis, no new phenotypic data were used to find candidate immune exposures; instead, reliance was placed on TCR beta sequences and their occurrence across donors. Class I and class II HLA loci were covered by the typing at four-digit resolution. The study aimed to test whether cataloging public T cell receptors could reveal signatures of past pathogen exposure. Roughly five DR-DQ haplotypes were handled as single units for association and clustering because linkage in the cohort was strong. The genetic ancestry cluster associated with self-reported Caucasian donors included over 65% of the roughly 410 genotyped donors. Every repertoire in the discovery cohort had been generated on one and the same sequencing platform. In an earlier analysis of a few hundred of the donors, high-throughput TCR beta sequencing was used to judge whether each TCR beta V gene segment behaved as functional or pseudogenic. Typing coverage varied by locus: about 620-630 donors for A, B, C, DRB1 and DQB1; 500 to 550 for DQA1; some 610 for DPA1; under 490 for DPB1. The T cell repertoires of under 750 subjects were profiled by immunosequencing and related to cytomegalovirus serostatus. Overall study outcomes, separate from this receptor: A further reported finding was that TCR beta sequences accurately predicted the HLA-A and HLA-B alleles for most subjects in the first cohort. Linkage disequilibrium might explain the correlated functional status among segregating V segments, but an unknown experimental factor could not be ruled out. In vitro tests confirmed that a few of the cytomegalovirus-associated TCR beta chains recognize cytomegalovirus antigens. An association between a missense DCLRE1C variant and V-gene and J-gene trimming of TCR beta chains was found in a later genetic analysis and replicated in an independent cohort. Presence/absence analyses assumed roughly uniform sequencing depth across donors, an assumption that may not hold. A later analysis found that TCR association rates varied across HLA loci, with DRB1 alleles showing the most associated TCRs and HLA-C alleles the fewest. In both the original and validation cohorts, the classifier was reported to diagnose cytomegalovirus status with high specificity and sensitivity. Strong co-occurrence of HLA alleles, especially DR and DQ, made assigning TCR associations to individual alleles difficult. Because HLA typing was missing for some donors at each locus, association tests included only the typed subset. The only immune exposure information available for the cohort was CMV serostatus. In a later analysis, most CMV-associated TCR beta chains were found to appear HLA-restricted, with HLA associations seemingly driven largely by CMV exposure. According to a later genetic analysis, donors in an Asian-associated ancestry cluster had fewer N-insertions in productive TCRs than the approximately 670-donor mean. In a later analysis, HLA-associated TCR beta chains were found to be more clonally expanded and to have lower generation probabilities than equally common non-associated chains. The study gave a list of 150 to 200 TCR beta chains associated with cytomegalovirus. The cohort was sequenced for TCR beta chains only, and without alpha or paired-chain data the features that could be detected were limited. Most TCR sequences were seen in very few donors, while some public TCRs were found in many individuals. A later analysis reported that several top co-occurrence clusters appeared linked to parvovirus B19, influenza, CMV and Epstein-Barr virus. At a false discovery rate of 0.05, a later analysis linked fewer than 20,000 TCR beta sequences to specific HLA alleles. A cluster of highly shared sequence variants was judged likely to be a technical artifact of the sequencing pipeline. Some IMGT-functional V segments, including TRBV6-2 and TRBV6-3, could not be distinguished by the 87-base-pair reads and were therefore excluded. In an earlier analysis of around 500 of the donors, most TCR beta V segments appeared in productive rearrangements about 87% or about 30% of the time, broadly matching IMGT annotations. Because counts were too low, roughly 17 rarely observed V segments, including chromosome 9 orphons, were left out of the earlier analysis of several hundred of the donors. According to the authors, the approach could potentially be generalized to other disease states and immunological phenotypes.

Library construction relied on the immunoSEQ multiplex PCR assay. The multiplex PCR relied on a mix of 60 forward primers for TCR Vbeta segments and 13 reverse primers for TCR Jbeta segments. The CDR3 region of rearranged TCR beta genes was amplified from genomic DNA with a multiplex PCR assay. Amplified TCR beta libraries were sequenced as 87-base-pair reads on the Illumina HiSeq System. The original pipeline was this. A later analysis counted tens of millions of unique TCR beta chains across the 550 to 750 repertoires, and some 12 million of these chains were shared by at least two donors. To remove PCR and sequencing errors, raw reads were error-corrected and collapsed into unique sequences using a nearest-neighbor algorithm that merged closely related sequences. CDR3 sequences were aligned to IMGT reference sequences to assign V, D and J gene segments. For a sequence to be retained, at least a six-nucleotide match to both a V gene segment and a J gene segment was required. A rearrangement was called productive if the CDR3 had no stop codons and remained in frame with V and J, and every other rearrangement was called non-productive. Following IMGT convention, CDR3 was defined as the stretch from the second conserved V-encoded cysteine to the conserved J-encoded phenylalanine. The earlier analysis of about 500 of the donors excluded sequences that lacked an unambiguous match to a single V gene segment. An earlier analysis of fewer than 650 of the donors classified V segments as functional when productive rearrangements were above 56.7% and as segregating when the standard deviation between donors was above 5%. A statistical classification framework was built to diagnose cytomegalovirus status from the catalog of TCR beta chain sequences. In a later analysis, V and J genes were assigned by comparing TCR nucleotide sequences against IMGT/GENE-DB human TR gene sequences. A later analysis assigned CDR3 sequences and most-parsimonious VDJ recombination scenarios with the TCRdist pipeline. In a later analysis, each TCR beta chain was defined by its CDR3 amino acid sequence together with its V-gene family, and reads without a unique V-gene family were excluded. As a way to deal with suspected cross-contamination and a sequencing artifact, a later analysis dropped roughly 600 nucleotide sequences that were highly shared and had low generation probability. In a later analysis, a clonal expansion index was calculated for each public chain from normalized within-repertoire ranks of inferred template counts. In a later analysis, generation probabilities were computed with a VDJ recombination model fitted to out-of-frame rearrangements, and the resulting probabilities were checked against IGoR. In a later analysis, hypergeometric tests were used to score TCR-TCR, TCR-HLA and TCR-CMV co-occurrence, with a repertoire-size bias correction applied to TCR pairs. To estimate false discovery rates, a later analysis permuted the HLA or CMV assignments 20 times. In a later analysis, co-occurring TCRs were grouped using DBSCAN, and TCRdist sequence similarity was added for clustering within HLA-allele-positive subsets. Repertoires with fewer than 30,000 or more than 120,000 public chains were left out of co-occurrence clustering, as were about 5 repertoires with anomalous nucleotide sharing. As stored in TCRdb, this immuneACCESS dataset retains in-frame rearrangements with V and J assigned. A fraction of the clones does not appear; measured against another copy, unresolved V genes explain less than half of the discrepancy, and the remainder lacks a known reason. The V and J calls and clone size come from that table; D and trimming were worked out from the DNA. The sample table shows around 190,000 clones, and about 83% are seen once. About 1.7% of the sample lies in the top ten.

With regard to this clone: Its cognate antigen has yet to be identified. No quality values exist for individual bases; no much larger clone is one base distant.

The germline V and J ends show losses of 5 bases and 6 bases respectively, and no gene match explains 11 bases of the junction. The germline V gene yields SGHVS for CDR1 and FQNEAQ for CDR2. The CDR3, cysteine through phenylalanine, is 16 amino acids long. The kept DNA is CDR3 alone, 48 bases in frame from the first base. The cohort comprised 710 or so healthy bone marrow donors. All cohort members were sampled while nominally healthy, although unrecorded immune exposures were likely present. The donor was CMV seropositive and was included in the group of approximately 300 seropositive cohort members. Each donor provided a peripheral blood sample, and peripheral blood mononuclear cells were used for TCR beta sequencing. The Qiagen DNeasy Blood Extraction Kit was used to extract genomic DNA from the blood cell samples.

Sequencing was carried out using PBMCs. The receptor comes from a man aged 40-49 years in good health and CMV-seropositive. The chain was built from TRBV7-8 and TRBJ2-1; 9 central nucleotides agree with TRBD1. At the DNA level, the sequence is TGTGCCAGCAGCCCGATCGAACCGGGACAGGGCAATGAGCAGTTCTTC. The encoded protein is CASSPIEPGQGNEQFF.